This T cell receptor beta chain is from a study of read filtering for tumor transcriptome and immune sequencing. On the study more broadly: Transcriptome libraries were built from DNase-treated RNA.

The CDR3 has 15 amino acids. Trimming took 1 base from V and 6 from J; bases not matched to a gene: 7. Germline CDR1 reads SGHTA; CDR2 reads FQGTGA. This clonotype was found many times. What it binds is unknown. From approximately 430 ng of RNA, a library with molecular barcoded alpha/delta and beta/gamma adaptors was made. Via MiXCR, TCRdb re-called the reads, giving one row per CDR3 protein. The sample yields over 20,000 distinct CDR3 sequences, about an eighth seen once. Whole-study findings and limits: IR-seq captured clonotypes deeper and more reliably than RNA-seq.

The J gene is TRBJ2-7, the V gene TRBV7-3; TRBD1 matches 9 bases. The sequence derives from a donor at least 40 years old with multiple myeloma. Input material: a population of CD138-negative cells sorted from bone marrow. Here the CDR3 DNA reads TGTGCCAGCAGCTTAATGCCGGGGACAGGGATCGAGCAGTACTTC. Protein sequence: CASSLMPGTGIEQYF.